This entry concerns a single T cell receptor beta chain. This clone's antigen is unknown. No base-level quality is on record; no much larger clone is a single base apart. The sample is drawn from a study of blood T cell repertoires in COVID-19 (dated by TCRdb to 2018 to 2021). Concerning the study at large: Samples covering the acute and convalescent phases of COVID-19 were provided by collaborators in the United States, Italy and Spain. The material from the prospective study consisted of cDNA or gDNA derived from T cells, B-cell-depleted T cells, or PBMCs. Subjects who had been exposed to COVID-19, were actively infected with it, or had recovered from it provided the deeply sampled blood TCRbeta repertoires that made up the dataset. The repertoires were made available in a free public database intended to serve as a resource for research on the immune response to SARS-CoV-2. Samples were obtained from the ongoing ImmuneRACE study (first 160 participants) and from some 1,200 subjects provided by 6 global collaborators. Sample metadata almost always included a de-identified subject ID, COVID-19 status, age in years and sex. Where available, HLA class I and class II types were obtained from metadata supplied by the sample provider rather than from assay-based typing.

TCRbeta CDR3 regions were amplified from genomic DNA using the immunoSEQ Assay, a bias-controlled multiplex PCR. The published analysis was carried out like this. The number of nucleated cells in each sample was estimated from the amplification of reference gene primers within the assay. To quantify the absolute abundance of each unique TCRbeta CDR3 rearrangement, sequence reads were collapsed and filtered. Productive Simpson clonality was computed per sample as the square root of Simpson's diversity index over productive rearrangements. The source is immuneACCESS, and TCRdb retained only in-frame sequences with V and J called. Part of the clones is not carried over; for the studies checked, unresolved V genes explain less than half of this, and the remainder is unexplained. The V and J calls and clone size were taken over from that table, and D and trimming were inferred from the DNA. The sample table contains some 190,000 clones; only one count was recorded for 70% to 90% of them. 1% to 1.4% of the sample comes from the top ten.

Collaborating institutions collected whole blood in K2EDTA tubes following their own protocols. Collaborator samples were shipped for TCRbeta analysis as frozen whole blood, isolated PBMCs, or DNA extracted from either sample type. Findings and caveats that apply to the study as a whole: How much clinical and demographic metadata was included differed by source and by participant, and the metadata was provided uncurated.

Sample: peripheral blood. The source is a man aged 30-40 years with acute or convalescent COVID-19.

The CDR3 protein sequence reads: CASRTQGILSIPLHF. The base sequence is TGTGCCAGCAGGACACAGGGAATCCTAAGCATACCCCTCCACTTT. The rearranged segments are TRBV7-2 and TRBJ1-6, with TRBD1 as a weak D call on 6 bases. The trim is 6 bases for V and 12 bases for J, with a gap of 21 bases between the germline ends. From the germline V gene, CDR1 is SGHTA and CDR2 is FQGNSA. The CDR3 runs 15 residues from the cysteine to the phenylalanine. Only the CDR3 DNA is retained, 45 bases long and in frame from the first base.